Sequencing of this TCR beta chain was carried out in a study of blood T cell repertoires in COVID-19. The authors' processing: Nucleated cell counts were estimated from reference gene primer amplification. Clones were read by immunoSEQ multiplex PCR, and TCRdb kept only the in-frame ones, dropping some. That table supplies the V and J calls and clone size; D and trimming were determined from the DNA. The table shows about 250,000 clones, with 75% to 90% occurring only once. Germline V gene sequence: CDR1 SGHAT, CDR2 FQDESV (reference sequence). The CDR3 length is 12 residues. The ends lost 5 bases at V and 9 bases at J; junction bases unmatched: 5. Study members were between about 18 and 95 years old and lived in 20 to 30 US regions.

The sequenced sample consisted of PBMCs or T cells enriched from blood (not recorded which). The receptor was derived from a woman aged 25 to 45 with acute COVID-19. The chain uses TRBV11-1 and TRBJ2-3, with 7 bases matching TRBD2. CDR3 protein: CASSPSAGTQYF. As DNA, the CDR3 is TGTGCCAGCAGCCCTTCAGCGGGGACGCAGTATTTT.